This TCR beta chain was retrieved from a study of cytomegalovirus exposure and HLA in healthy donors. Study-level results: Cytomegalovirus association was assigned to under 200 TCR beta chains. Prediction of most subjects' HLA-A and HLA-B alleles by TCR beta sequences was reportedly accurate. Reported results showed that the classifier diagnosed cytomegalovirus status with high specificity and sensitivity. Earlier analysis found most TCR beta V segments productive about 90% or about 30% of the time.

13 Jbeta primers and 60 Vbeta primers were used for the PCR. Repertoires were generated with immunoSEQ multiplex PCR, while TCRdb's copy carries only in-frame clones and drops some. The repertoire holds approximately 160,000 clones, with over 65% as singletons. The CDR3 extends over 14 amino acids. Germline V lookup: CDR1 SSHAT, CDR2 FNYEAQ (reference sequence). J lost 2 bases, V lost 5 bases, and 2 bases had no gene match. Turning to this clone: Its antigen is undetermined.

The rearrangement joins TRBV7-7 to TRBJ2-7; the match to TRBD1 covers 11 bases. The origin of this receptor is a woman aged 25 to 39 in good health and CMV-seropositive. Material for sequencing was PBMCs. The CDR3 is CASSPGQGAYEQYF. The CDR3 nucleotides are TGTGCCAGCAGCCCGGGACAGGGGGCCTACGAGCAGTACTTC.